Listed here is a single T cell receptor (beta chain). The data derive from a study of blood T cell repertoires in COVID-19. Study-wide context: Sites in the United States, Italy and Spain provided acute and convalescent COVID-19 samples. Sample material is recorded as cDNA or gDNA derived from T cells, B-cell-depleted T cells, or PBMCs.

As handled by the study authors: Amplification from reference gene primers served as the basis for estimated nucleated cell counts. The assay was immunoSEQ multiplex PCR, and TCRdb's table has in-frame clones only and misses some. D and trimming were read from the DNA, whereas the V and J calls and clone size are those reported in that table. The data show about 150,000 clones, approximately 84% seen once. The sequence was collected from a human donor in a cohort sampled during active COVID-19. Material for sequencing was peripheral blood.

CDR3 DNA: TGTGCCAGCAGTCCGGGGCGAGGCCTTAGCGGGGGCACAGATACGCAGTATTTT. It yields the protein CASSPGRGLSGGTDTQYF. The chain joins TRBV6-2 or TRBV6-3 to TRBJ2-3, with TRBD2 matching over 8 bases. This CDR3 spans 18 amino acids. Unmatched junction bases numbered 14, after V lost 5 bases and J lost 1 base. Looked up from germline, CDR1 is MNHEY and CDR2 is SVGEGT.